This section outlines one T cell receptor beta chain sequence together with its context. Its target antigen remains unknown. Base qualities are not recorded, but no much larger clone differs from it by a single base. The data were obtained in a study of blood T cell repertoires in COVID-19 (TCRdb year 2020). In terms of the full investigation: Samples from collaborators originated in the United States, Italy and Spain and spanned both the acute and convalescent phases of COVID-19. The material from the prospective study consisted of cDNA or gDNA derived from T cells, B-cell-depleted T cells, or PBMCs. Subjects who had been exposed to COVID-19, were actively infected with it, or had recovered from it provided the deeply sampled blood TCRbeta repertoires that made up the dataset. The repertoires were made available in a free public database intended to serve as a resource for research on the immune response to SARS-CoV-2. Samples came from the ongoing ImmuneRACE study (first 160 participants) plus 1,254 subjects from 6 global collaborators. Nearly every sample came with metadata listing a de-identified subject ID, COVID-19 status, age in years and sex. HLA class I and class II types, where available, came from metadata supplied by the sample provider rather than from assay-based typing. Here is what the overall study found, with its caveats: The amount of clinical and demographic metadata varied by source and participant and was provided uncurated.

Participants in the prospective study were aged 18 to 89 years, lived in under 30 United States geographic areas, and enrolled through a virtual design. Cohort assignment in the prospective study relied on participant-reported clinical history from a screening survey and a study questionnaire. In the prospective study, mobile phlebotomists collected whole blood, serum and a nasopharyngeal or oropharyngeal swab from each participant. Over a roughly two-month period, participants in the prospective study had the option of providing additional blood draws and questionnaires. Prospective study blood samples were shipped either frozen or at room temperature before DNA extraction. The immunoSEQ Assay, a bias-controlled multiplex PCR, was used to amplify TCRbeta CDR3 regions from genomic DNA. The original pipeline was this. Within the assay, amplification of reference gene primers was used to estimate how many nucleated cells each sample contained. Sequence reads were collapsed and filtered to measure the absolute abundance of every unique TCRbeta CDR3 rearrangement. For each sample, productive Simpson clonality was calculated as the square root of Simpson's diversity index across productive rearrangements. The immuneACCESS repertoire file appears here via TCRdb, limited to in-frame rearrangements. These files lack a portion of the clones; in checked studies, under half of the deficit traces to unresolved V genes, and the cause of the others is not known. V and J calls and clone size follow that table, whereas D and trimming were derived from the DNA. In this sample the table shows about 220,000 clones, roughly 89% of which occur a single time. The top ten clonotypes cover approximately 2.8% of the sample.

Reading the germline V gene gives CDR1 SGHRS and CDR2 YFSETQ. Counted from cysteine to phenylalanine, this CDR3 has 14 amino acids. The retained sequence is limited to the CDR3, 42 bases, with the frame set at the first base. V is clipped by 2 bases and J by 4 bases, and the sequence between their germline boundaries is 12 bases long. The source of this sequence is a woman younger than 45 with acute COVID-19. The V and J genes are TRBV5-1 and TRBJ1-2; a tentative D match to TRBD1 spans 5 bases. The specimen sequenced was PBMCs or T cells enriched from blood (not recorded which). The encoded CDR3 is CASSLVRGGYGYTF. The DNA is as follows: TGCGCCAGCAGCTTAGTTAGGGGAGGCTATGGCTACACCTTC.